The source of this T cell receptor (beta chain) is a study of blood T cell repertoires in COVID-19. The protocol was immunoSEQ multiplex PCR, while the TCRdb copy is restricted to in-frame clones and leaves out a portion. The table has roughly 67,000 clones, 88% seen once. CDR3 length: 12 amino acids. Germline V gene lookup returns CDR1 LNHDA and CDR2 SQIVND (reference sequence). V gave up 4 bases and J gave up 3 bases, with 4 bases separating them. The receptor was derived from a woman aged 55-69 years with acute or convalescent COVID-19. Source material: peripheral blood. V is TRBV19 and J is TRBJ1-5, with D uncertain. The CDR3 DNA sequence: TGTGCCAGTAGTAATCTCAATCAGCCCCAGCATTTT. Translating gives CASSNLNQPQHF.